Below, 8 T cell receptor beta chains from the same sample are listed, as sequenced in a study of response to subunit inactivated influenza vaccine. TCRdb reprocessed the RT-PCR reads via MiXCR and lists one record per CDR3 protein. This table has roughly 460,000 distinct CDR3 sequences, around 9.9% appearing once. The sample here was PBMCs from blood, taken more than 35 days after vaccination. The receptor set was obtained from a man aged 50 to 60 who received an inactivated influenza vaccine.

This clonotype was seen a few times. The V call is TRBV4-3, the J call TRBJ2-1; possible D gene TRBD1, 5 bases. The germline CDR1 and CDR2 sequences are LGHNA and YSLEER. The CDR3 runs to 15 residues. V was trimmed by 2 bases and J by 6 bases, leaving 14 bases between them. The CDR3: CASSQFSKGVNEQFF. Written as DNA, the CDR3 is TGCGCCAGCAGCCAATTCTCGAAAGGGGTCAATGAGCAGTTCTTC.

The V call is TRBV20-1, the J call TRBJ2-7, with a possible D match to TRBD2 (6 bases). Per germline, CDR1 DFQATT and CDR2 SNEGSKA (reference sequence). The CDR3 loop spans 15 amino acids. V was clipped by 3 bases and J by 0 bases, with 15 bases between them. CDR3 nucleotide sequence: TGCAGTGCTAGGACCGTAGCGACTAGCTCCTACGAGCAGTACTTC. Its protein is CSARTVATSSYEQYF.

The J gene is TRBJ2-1, the V gene TRBV19; D gene uncertain. The CDR3 covers 13 residues. V shed 8 bases and J shed 10 bases, with 18 bases lying between them. The germline V gene encodes CDR1 LNHDA and CDR2 SQIVND (reference sequence). The CDR3 coding sequence is TGTGCCAGTTCAGATCCGGGCCTTAGGGAGCAGTTCTTC. Its translation is CASSDPGLREQFF.

V and J are TRBV3-1 and TRBJ2-7; 12 bases match TRBD2. Looked up from germline, CDR1 is LGHDT and CDR2 is YNNKEL (reference sequence). After removal of 1 base from V and 4 bases from J, the junction contained 14 bases not matched to a gene. This CDR3 contains 19 residues. The DNA of the CDR3 is TGTGCCAGCAGCCAAGTCGACACCGGACTAGCGGGATTTAAGTACGAGCAGTACTTC. Protein sequence: CASSQVDTGLAGFKYEQYF.

This chain connects TRBV27 to TRBJ2-7, with 7 bases identical to TRBD2. Germline V gene data show CDR1 as MNHEY and CDR2 as SMNVEV (reference sequence). V dropped 5 bases and J dropped 5; count of bases not matched to a gene: 18. This CDR3 has 17 residues. Here the CDR3 reads CASSPTSASGGRHEQYF. CDR3 in DNA: TGTGCCAGCAGTCCAACCTCGGCTAGCGGTGGCCGTCACGAGCAGTACTTC.

This clonotype was seen ten or more times. J is TRBJ2-1 and V is TRBV20-1, with 13 bases aligning to TRBD2. Looked up from germline, CDR1 is DFQATT and CDR2 is SNEGSKA (reference sequence). CDR3 size: 19 residues. With V trimmed by 1 base and J by 0 bases, 9 bases remained unmatched. DNA for the CDR3: TGCAGTGCTAGAGGGACTAGCGGGAGTATTTACAGCTCCTACAATGAGCAGTTCTTC. Translating it yields CSARGTSGSIYSSYNEQFF.

V usage is TRBV20-1 and J usage is TRBJ2-1, with D perhaps matching TRBD2 (5 bases). The CDR3 covers 13 residues. Trimming took off 3 bases at V and 5 bases at J, with 11 bases between the two ends. Germline values: CDR1 DFQATT, CDR2 SNEGSKA (reference sequence). The CDR3: CSASAGVHNEQFF. CDR3 in DNA: TGCAGTGCTAGCGCGGGTGTCCACAATGAGCAGTTCTTC.

In this sample, this clonotype turned up many times. This chain links TRBV7-2 with TRBJ2-7; 7 bases fit TRBD1. The length of the CDR3 is 14 residues. The J segment lost 2 bases and the V segment lost 5 bases, leaving 6 bases of the junction unmatched. The germline CDR1 and CDR2 sequences are SGHTA and FQGNSA. The CDR3, as DNA: TGTGCCAGCAGCCCCCGACAGGGAACCTACGAGCAGTACTTC. It encodes CASSPRQGTYEQYF.